This T cell receptor beta chain derives from a study of cytomegalovirus exposure and HLA in healthy donors. PCR primers comprised 60 Vbeta and 13 Jbeta primers. Generated by immunoSEQ multiplex PCR, the TCRdb table keeps only in-frame clones and is missing some. The sample shows 110,000 to 150,000 clones, and roughly 2% sits with its ten largest clones. On this clone itself: Its matching antigen is unknown.

The trim removed 4 bases at V and 4 bases at J, leaving 4 bases unmatched. Germline V gene data show CDR1 as LGHNT and CDR2 as FRNRAP. The CDR3 is 15 residues long. Study-level results: Later work found that TCR association rates differed between HLA loci; DRB1 had the most and HLA-C the fewest. A highly shared variant cluster was judged a likely technical artifact.

The sequenced sample consisted of PBMCs. This sequence originates from a woman aged 18-29 years in good health and CMV-seronegative. The chain couples TRBV12-5 to TRBJ2-1, with 10 bases fitting TRBD2. In DNA form, the CDR3 reads TGTGCTAGTGGTTATCTAGCGGGAGTGTACAATGAGCAGTTCTTC. It yields the protein CASGYLAGVYNEQFF.